These 29 T cell receptor beta chains came from one sample sequenced in a study of shared clonotypes between healthy human individuals. The naive CD8 population came from CD45RO-negative cells selected for CCR7, without terminally differentiated effector memory CD45RA+ cells. Libraries were prepared by immunoSEQ multiplex PCR; TCRdb keeps only in-frame clonotypes and omits some of them. The sample lists millions of clones, approximately 94% seen once, with under 2% in the top ten. What was sequenced was naive CD8+ T cells from PBMCs. Receptors were obtained from a man aged 18 to 29 in good health. Some clones in this sample may be carry-over from other donors' samples.

The chain links TRBV6-1 to TRBJ1-2; the D is unclear. Germline V CDR1 and CDR2: MNHNS, SASEGT. V was trimmed by 8 bases and J by 1 base, leaving 8 bases between them. CDR3 length: 12 amino acids. CDR3 protein: CASGPGNYGYTF. CDR3 sequence (DNA): TGTGCCAGCGGGCCTGGTAACTATGGCTACACCTTC.

The chain joins TRBV4-1 to TRBJ2-1; D is perhaps TRBD1 (6 bases). Between the trimmed V and J ends, which lost 3 bases and 1 base, there was a span of 13 bases. In germline, CDR1 is MGHRA, CDR2 YSYEKL. CDR3 length: 16 residues. CDR3 sequence reads: CASSHQQGGSYNEQFF. CDR3 nucleotide sequence: TGCGCCAGCAGCCACCAACAGGGTGGGTCCTACAATGAGCAGTTCTTC.

This chain uses TRBV4-1 with TRBJ1-2, with TRBD1 as a possible D gene (5 bases). The CDR3 spans 14 residues. V lost 1 base, J lost 8 bases, and 14 bases lay in between. Germline lookup yields CDR1 MGHRA and CDR2 YSYEKL. CDR3: CASSQVGDRRGYTF. The CDR3, as DNA: TGCGCCAGCAGCCAAGTAGGGGACCGACGGGGCTACACCTTC.

The chain carries TRBV2 and TRBJ2-4; a weak D match, TRBD1 (5 bases). Germline-derived CDR1 and CDR2 are SNHLY and FYNNEI. The V end was cut by 3 bases, the J end by 1 base, with 13 bases between. The CDR3 extends over 16 amino acids. This chain's CDR3 is CASSDKGVGAKNIQYF. The CDR3 bases are TGTGCCAGCAGTGATAAAGGGGTTGGGGCCAAAAACATTCAGTACTTC. The variable domain in full, completed from reference TRBV2 and TRBJ2-4, reads EPEVTQTPSHQVTQMGQEVILRCVPISNHLYFYWYRQILGQKVEFLVSFYNNEISEKSEIFDDQFSVERPDGSNFTLKIRSTKLEDSAMYFCASSDKGVGAKNIQYFGAGTRLSVL.

The chain links TRBV6-1 to TRBJ2-1; D gene unclear. The CDR3 covers 15 residues. Trimming left V 1 base short and J 6 bases short, with 13 bases between. Germline values: CDR1 MNHNS, CDR2 SASEGT. The CDR3 loop reads CASSEVELLRNEQFF. The CDR3 nucleotides are TGTGCCAGCAGTGAAGTGGAGCTCCTGCGCAATGAGCAGTTCTTC.

This chain uses TRBV9 with TRBJ2-1, with 11 bases that match TRBD2. The CDR3 has 18 residues. Germline V gene lookup returns CDR1 SGDLS and CDR2 YYNGEE. With V trimmed by 3 bases and J by 6 bases, 14 bases remained unmatched. The CDR3 spells CASSAFQYSGGASNEQFF. In nucleotides, the CDR3 is TGTGCCAGCAGCGCCTTTCAATATAGCGGGGGGGCCTCCAATGAGCAGTTCTTC. The variable domain in full, completed from reference TRBV9 and TRBJ2-1, reads DSGVTQTPKHLITATGQRVTLRCSPRSGDLSVYWYQQSLDQGLQFLIQYYNGEERAKGNILERFSAQQFPDLHSELNLSSLELGDSALYFCASSAFQYSGGASNEQFFGPGTRLTVL.

This clone was seen only a few times. Other nucleotide sequences from this sample produce the same CDR3. The chain links TRBV6-5 to TRBJ1-5, with unresolved D. Trimming removed 2 bases from V and 6 bases from J, with 8 bases in between. Looked up from germline, CDR1 is MNHEY and CDR2 is SVGAGI. This CDR3 has 13 amino acids. The CDR3 nucleotides read TGTGCCAGCAGTTACGGTGAAGGTCAGCCCCAGCATTTT. It codes for CASSYGEGQPQHF.

The chain is built from TRBV10-2 and TRBJ1-1, with D possibly matching TRBD1 (5 bases). Trimming stripped 0 bases from V and 6 bases from J, with 17 bases between. CDR3 length: 16 residues. Looked up from germline, CDR1 is WSHSY and CDR2 is SAAADI. CDR3 amino acids: CASSESTGGGNAEAFF. CDR3 sequence (DNA): TGCGCCAGCAGTGAGTCGACGGGGGGGGGAAACGCTGAAGCTTTCTTT.

The CDR3: CASSFGQTNTEAFF. DNA for the CDR3: TGCGCCAGCAGCTTTGGACAGACGAACACTGAAGCTTTCTTT. V usage is TRBV5-1 and J usage is TRBJ1-1; TRBD1 might be the D (6 bases). The ends were cut back, 2 bases at V and 1 base at J, with 9 bases in the middle. There are 14 residues in the CDR3. The germline V gene has CDR1 SGHRS and CDR2 YFSETQ.

The gene calls are TRBV7-2 and TRBJ2-1; TRBD2 matches at 9 bases. This CDR3 is 13 amino acids long. Germline CDR1 and CDR2: SGHTA and FQGNSA. V lost 5 bases and J lost 8; bases outside the gene matches: 4. The CDR3 DNA sequence: TGTGCCAGCAGCCCTGGGACTAGCCATGAGCAGTTCTTC. It translates to CASSPGTSHEQFF.

The CDR3 reads CASTPLWGGNQPQHF. In nucleotides, the CDR3 is TGTGCCAGCACCCCCCTTTGGGGTGGCAATCAGCCCCAGCATTTT. The rearrangement links TRBV28 to TRBJ1-5, with unresolved D. CDR3 size: 15 residues. Germline CDR1 reads MDHEN; CDR2 reads SYDVKM. V lost 7 bases and J lost 2, with 15 bases in between. Filled out from reference TRBV28 and TRBJ1-5, the complete variable domain reads DVKVTQSSRYLVKRTGEKVFLECVQDMDHENMFWYRQDPGLGLRLIYFSYDVKMKEKGDIPEGYSVSREKKERFSLILESASTNQTSMYLCASTPLWGGNQPQHFGDGTRLSIL.

The chain employs TRBV28 and TRBJ1-6; D is ambiguous. Germline-derived CDR1 and CDR2 are MDHEN and SYDVKM. There are 12 residues in the CDR3. Trimming took off 2 bases at V and 14 bases at J, with 10 bases between the two ends. The CDR3, as DNA: TGTGCCAGCAGTTTAACAGCCCGAACCCTCCACTTT. Protein product: CASSLTARTLHF.

The chain couples TRBV28 to TRBJ2-1, with TRBD2 matching 9 bases. Germline trimming cut 2 bases from V and 1 base from J; bases unmatched to any gene: 9. The CDR3 is 18 amino acids. The V gene's germline CDR1 is MDHEN and CDR2 SYDVKM. CDR3 DNA sequence: TGTGCCAGCAGTTTAACGAAACGCGGGAGGGTGTCCTACAATGAGCAGTTCTTC. As protein: CASSLTKRGRVSYNEQFF.

This clone showed up just once. The same CDR3 can be traced to other DNA sequences in this sample. The chain links TRBV27 to TRBJ2-1; either TRBD1 or TRBD2 may fit D (7 bases each). In germline, CDR1 is MNHEY, CDR2 SMNVEV (reference sequence). V lost 2 bases and J lost 7, with 12 bases in between. CDR3 length: 14 residues. CDR3: CASSLSRGGNEQFF. The CDR3 DNA follows: TGTGCCAGCAGTTTAAGCAGGGGGGGAAATGAGCAGTTCTTC.

The chain employs TRBV7-9 and TRBJ2-7; D is perhaps TRBD1 or TRBD2 (6 bases each). The germline gives CDR1 SEHNR, CDR2 FQNEAQ (reference sequence). The germline V and J ends were trimmed by 5 bases and 2 bases, with 13 bases remaining between them. The CDR3 has 14 residues. The CDR3 loop is CASSTTGGPYEQYF. CDR3 nucleotide sequence: TGTGCCAGCAGCACTACCGGGGGCCCCTACGAGCAGTACTTC. The variable domain in full, completed from reference TRBV7-9 and TRBJ2-7, reads DTGVSQNPRHKITKRGQNVTFRCDPISEHNRLYWYRQTLGQGPEFLTYFQNEAQLEKSRLLSDRFSAERPKGSFSTLEIQRTEQGDSAMYLCASSTTGGPYEQYFGPGTRLTVT.

This rearrangement joins TRBV6-1 to TRBJ1-5, with 8 positions matching TRBD1. Germline lookup yields CDR1 MNHNS and CDR2 SASEGT. This CDR3 is 19 amino acids long. V lost 2 bases to trimming and J lost 1 base; unmatched junction nucleotides: 13. The CDR3 region is CASSERGQVLRGSNQPQHF. The CDR3 coding sequence is TGTGCCAGCAGTGAACGGGGACAGGTCCTTAGAGGGAGCAATCAGCCCCAGCATTTT.

The rearrangement links TRBV13 to TRBJ2-6; 9 bases map to TRBD1. This CDR3 region has 16 residues. V shed 6 bases, J shed 11 bases, and the junction held 14 bases outside the gene matches. The germline gives CDR1 PRHDT, CDR2 FYEKMQ (reference sequence). In DNA, the CDR3 is TGTGCCAGCAGGAGAAGGACAGGGGAGTCCCTAGACGTCCTGACTTTC. Encoded protein: CASRRRTGESLDVLTF.

The chain couples TRBV4-1 to TRBJ2-1; 14 bases match TRBD2. This CDR3 is built from 13 residues. Germline values: CDR1 MGHRA, CDR2 YSYEKL. V shed 5 bases and J 12 bases; nucleotides not matched to a gene: 3. CDR3 in amino acids: CASSNGTSGRQFF. The CDR3 nucleotides are TGCGCCAGCAGCAATGGGACTAGCGGGAGGCAGTTCTTC.

The chain employs TRBV19 and TRBJ1-2; the D gene is possibly TRBD1 (6 bases). V lost 9 bases and J 2 bases, leaving 19 bases between the germline ends. This CDR3 has 15 amino acids. CDR1 is LNHDA, CDR2 SQIVND, per germline (reference sequence). The DNA of the CDR3 is TGTGCCAGCGGACTCGGGACATATATGAACTATGGCTACACCTTC. It specifies CASGLGTYMNYGYTF.

This chain connects TRBV11-2 to TRBJ2-1; D gene ambiguous. The CDR3 consists of 16 residues. Germline V gene data show CDR1 as SGHAT and CDR2 as FQNNGV. V gave up 5 bases and J gave up 0 bases, with 14 bases separating them. CDR3 nucleotides: TGTGCCAGCAGCCCCCATTCCCCTGGCTCCTACAATGAGCAGTTCTTC. Translated, it gives CASSPHSPGSYNEQFF. The full variable domain, rest sourced from reference TRBV11-2 and TRBJ2-1, is EAGVAQSPRYKIIEKRQSVAFWCNPISGHATLYWYQQILGQGPKLLIQFQNNGVVDDSQLPKDRFSAERLKGVDSTLKIQPAKLEDSAVYLCASSPHSPGSYNEQFFGPGTRLTVL.

The chain carries TRBV28 and TRBJ2-7; D uncertain. Per germline, CDR1 MDHEN and CDR2 SYDVKM. Trimming took 3 bases from V and 1 from J, leaving 10 bases between them. The CDR3 is made up of 14 amino acids. In DNA form, the CDR3 reads TGTGCCAGCAGTTTTTTTGGGTTGTCCTACGAGCAGTACTTC. It is translated as CASSFFGLSYEQYF.

V gene TRBV10-2 combines with J gene TRBJ1-1; no reliable D call. CDR1 is WSHSY, CDR2 SAAADI, per germline. Trimming removed 4 bases from V and 2 bases from J, with 2 bases in between. There are 11 residues in the CDR3. The CDR3 DNA reads as TGCGCCAGCAGTGCTAACACTGAAGCTTTCTTT. Translation: CASSANTEAFF.

As to this clone: The sample holds other DNA sequences that translate to the same CDR3. The chain employs TRBV14 and TRBJ2-7; D gene ambiguous. The CDR3 runs to 11 residues. V was pared by 4 bases and J by 0 bases, with 1 base between. Germline-derived CDR1 and CDR2 are SGHDN and FVKESK. As DNA, the CDR3 is TGTGCCAGCAGCCTCTCCTACGAGCAGTACTTC. It translates to CASSLSYEQYF.

This rearrangement joins TRBV30 to TRBJ1-1; D may be TRBD1 (5 bases). CDR3 size: 12 residues. Germline V CDR1 and CDR2: GTSNPN, SVGIG (reference sequence). CDR3 in amino acids: CIGGEGYTEAFF. In nucleotides, the CDR3 is TGTATCGGAGGTGAGGGGTACACTGAAGCTTTCTTT.

The V gene is TRBV6-5, the J gene TRBJ2-7; no definite D call. Per germline, CDR1 MNHEY and CDR2 SVGAGI. Between the trimmed V and J ends, which lost 3 bases and 6 bases, there was a span of 15 bases. The CDR3 is 14 amino acids. CDR3 loop: CASSYGPTPREQYF. The CDR3 region has the DNA TGTGCCAGCAGTTATGGGCCTACCCCCCGCGAGCAGTACTTC.

Turning to this clone: Other DNA sequences in the sample encode the same CDR3. V is TRBV27 and J is TRBJ2-2; 9 bases align to TRBD2. V shed 0 bases, J shed 5 bases, and the junction held 1 base outside the gene matches. Germline lookup yields CDR1 MNHEY and CDR2 SMNVEV (reference sequence). The CDR3 totals 15 residues. DNA of the CDR3: TGTGCCAGCAGTTTATCTACTAGCGGGACCGGGGAGCTGTTTTTT. Translation: CASSLSTSGTGELFF.

This chain uses TRBV28 with TRBJ2-1, with D perhaps TRBD2 (5 bases). The CDR3 has 12 residues. Germline V CDR1 and CDR2: MDHEN, SYDVKM. Trimming stripped 6 bases from V and 10 bases from J, with 13 bases between. CDR3 loop: CASRDEGWEQFF. CDR3 DNA: TGTGCCAGCAGGGACGAGGGCTGGGAGCAGTTCTTC.

The V gene is TRBV9, the J gene TRBJ1-1; D ambiguous. The V end was cut by 3 bases, the J end by 1 base, with 10 bases between. Germline values: CDR1 SGDLS, CDR2 YYNGEE. The CDR3 covers 14 residues. The CDR3 nucleotides read TGTGCCAGCAGCGCCGAGAGGACGAACACTGAAGCTTTCTTT. Translated, it gives CASSAERTNTEAFF.

The chain links TRBV5-1 to TRBJ1-1; a weak D match, TRBD1 (5 bases). CDR3 size: 13 residues. Trimming shortened V by 2 bases and J by 5 bases, and 10 bases separated the two germline ends. The germline gives CDR1 SGHRS, CDR2 YFSETQ. The CDR3 is CASSLWGKTEAFF. The CDR3 DNA sequence: TGCGCCAGCAGCTTATGGGGGAAGACTGAAGCTTTCTTT. The whole variable domain, remainder taken from reference TRBV5-1 and TRBJ1-1, is KAGVTQTPRYLIKTRGQQVTLSCSPISGHRSVSWYQQTPGQGLQFLFEYFSETQRNKGNFPGRFSGRQFSNSRSEMNVSTLELGDSALYLCASSLWGKTEAFFGQGTRLTVV.